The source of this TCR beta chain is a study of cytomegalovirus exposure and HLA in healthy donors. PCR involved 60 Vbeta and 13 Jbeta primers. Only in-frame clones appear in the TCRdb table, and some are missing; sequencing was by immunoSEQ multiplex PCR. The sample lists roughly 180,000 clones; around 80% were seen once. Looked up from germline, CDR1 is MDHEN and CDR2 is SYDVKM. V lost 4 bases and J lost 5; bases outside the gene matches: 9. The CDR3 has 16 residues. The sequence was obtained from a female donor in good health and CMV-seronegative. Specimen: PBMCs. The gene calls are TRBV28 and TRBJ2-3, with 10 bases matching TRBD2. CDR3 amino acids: CASSWSAGGPRDTQYF. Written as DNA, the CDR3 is TGTGCCAGCAGTTGGTCAGCGGGAGGGCCTCGAGATACGCAGTATTTT.